These T cell receptor beta chains were read from a single sample in a study of chemoradiotherapy in HPV16-positive cancers. Sequencing was performed with immunoSEQ multiplex PCR; in TCRdb, only in-frame clones are kept and a portion is missing. This table has about 25,000 clones, 85% to 95% appearing once. The source material was blood, sampled from a patient who underwent chemoradiotherapy. Receptor source: a human donor with HPV-associated anogenital cancer. Each CDR3 is given with its conserved first and last residue. The order of the fields is V gene, J gene, D gene, CDR3 DNA, CDR3 protein. The D gene is left open where the match is weak.

V: TRBV30; J: TRBJ2-7; D: .; DNA: TGTGCCTGGAGTTTGGGAGATACCTACGAGCAGTACTTC; CDR3: CAWSLGDTYEQYF
V: TRBV7-3; J: TRBJ2-3; D: .; DNA: TGTGCCAGCAGCTCGCGTGGCACTAGCACAGATACGCAGTATTTT; CDR3: CASSSRGTSTDTQYF
V: TRBV7-2; J: TRBJ1-1; D: TRBD1; DNA: TGTGCCAGCAGCTTAACAGGGGGGGACACTGAAGCTTTCTTT; CDR3: CASSLTGGDTEAFF
V: TRBV5-4; J: TRBJ1-1; D: .; DNA: TGTGCCAGCAGCTTCGGCAGGGGGAACACTGAAGCTTTCTTT; CDR3: CASSFGRGNTEAFF
V: TRBV5-1; J: TRBJ2-7; D: .; DNA: TGCGCCAGCAGCTACCAGTGGGGCCCCTCCTACGAGCAGTACTTC; CDR3: CASSYQWGPSYEQYF
V: TRBV28; J: TRBJ2-2; D: .; DNA: TGTGCCAGCAGGGTCACCGGGGAGCTGTTTTTT; CDR3: CASRVTGELFF
V: TRBV19; J: TRBJ1-5; D: .; DNA: TGTGCCACCAGAGAAGGGGTTAAGGGCAATCAGCCCCAGCATTTT; CDR3: CATREGVKGNQPQHF
V: TRBV30; J: TRBJ2-1; D: TRBD2; DNA: TGTGCCTGGAGTGGTCTAGCGGGGGGCTTACTCTCCTACAATGAGCAGTTCTTC; CDR3: CAWSGLAGGLLSYNEQFF
V: TRBV27; J: TRBJ2-7; D: .; DNA: TGTGCCAGCAGTCAGGGCAACCTTCCCTACGAGCAGTACTTC; CDR3: CASSQGNLPYEQYF
V: TRBV28; J: TRBJ1-5; D: .; DNA: TGTGCCAGCAGTCCGACAGGTGGACAGCCCCAGCATTTT; CDR3: CASSPTGGQPQHF
V: TRBV18; J: TRBJ1-2; D: .; DNA: TGTGCCAGCTCACCCGGAACAAATAAGGGAGGCTACACCTTC; CDR3: CASSPGTNKGGYTF
V: TRBV6-6; J: TRBJ2-5; D: .; DNA: TGTGCCAGCAGTTACTCGGGGGGTCCGGATGAGACCCAGTACTTC; CDR3: CASSYSGGPDETQYF
V: TRBV30; J: TRBJ1-2; D: .; DNA: TGTGCCTGGGGCAGGGCCCTCTATGGCTACACCTTC; CDR3: CAWGRALYGYTF
V: TRBV28; J: TRBJ2-7; D: .; DNA: TGTGCCAGCAGTTCAATAGAGGGATACGAGCAGTACTTC; CDR3: CASSSIEGYEQYF
V: TRBV29-1; J: TRBJ2-7; D: .; DNA: TGCAGCGTTGAAGATGGGGGCGGTAGGGGATTCGAGCAGTACTTC; CDR3: CSVEDGGGRGFEQYF
V: TRBV4-1; J: TRBJ1-2; D: .; DNA: TGCGCCAGCAGCCAAGATAGTGGGACGGATTATGGCTACACCTTC; CDR3: CASSQDSGTDYGYTF
V: TRBV6-5; J: TRBJ2-2; D: .; DNA: TGTGCCAGCAGTTACTCGAGTCGGTACACCGGGGAGCTGTTTTTT; CDR3: CASSYSSRYTGELFF